Below are 20 T cell receptor beta chains sequenced from a single sample in a study of T cells in Graves' hyperthyroidism and ophthalmopathy. Using RNA transcripts as the source, TCR beta CDR3 regions were amplified. The HTBI primer set was used in a first-round RT-PCR of the TCR CDR3. TCRdb fed the multiplex PCR reads into MiXCR, producing one record per CDR3 protein. The sample lists about 560,000 distinct CDR3 sequences; roughly a sixth were seen once. Sequenced sample: blood. The receptors shown here come from a woman aged 18-29 years with Graves' hyperthyroidism.

The rearrangement joins TRBV12-3 or TRBV12-4 to TRBJ1-2; 7 nucleotides agree with TRBD1. With V trimmed by 1 base and J by 1 base, 3 bases remained unmatched. The CDR3 runs 15 residues. CDR3 in amino acids: CASSLEDRNNYGYTF. The CDR3 nucleotides read TGTGCCAGCAGTTTAGAGGACAGGAATAACTATGGCTACACCTTC.

The chain recombines TRBV27 with TRBJ2-4, with D maybe TRBD2 (6 bases). Per the germline V gene, CDR1 is MNHEY and CDR2 is SMNVEV (reference sequence). V dropped 3 bases and J dropped 5 bases, with 17 bases sitting between them. The length of the CDR3 is 16 residues. CDR3 bases: TGTGCCAGCAGTTTTGGGGCCGGGGGAAGGGAAAACATTCAGTACTTC. Residues: CASSFGAGGRENIQYF.

This chain uses TRBV14 with TRBJ2-1, with TRBD1 as a possible D gene (5 bases). CDR1 and CDR2 (germline): SGHDN, FVKESK. Trimming shortened V by 4 bases and J by 5 bases, and 18 bases separated the two germline ends. CDR3 size: 16 residues. CDR3 protein: CASSLLGAGPHNEQFF. CDR3 nucleotides: TGTGCCAGCAGCCTCCTAGGGGCAGGACCCCACAATGAGCAGTTCTTC.

Many counts were recorded for this clonotype. The chain uses TRBV7-9 and TRBJ2-7; TRBD1 is a possible D gene (5 bases). Germline V gene sequence: CDR1 SEHNR, CDR2 FQNEAQ (reference sequence). Trimming cost V 3 bases and J 0 bases, with 9 bases left between them. This CDR3 has 14 amino acids. The CDR3 DNA is TGTGCCAGCAGCTTTCCCAGGGACTCCTACGAGCAGTACTTC. Its protein product is CASSFPRDSYEQYF. The full variable domain, its missing parts supplied by reference TRBV7-9 and TRBJ2-7, is DTGVSQNPRHKITKRGQNVTFRCDPISEHNRLYWYRQTLGQGPEFLTYFQNEAQLEKSRLLSDRFSAERPKGSFSTLEIQRTEQGDSAMYLCASSFPRDSYEQYFGPGTRLTVT.

CDR3 nucleotide sequence: TGCGCCAGCAGCCAATACCTGACCGAGAGCTCTGGAAACACCATATATTTT. Translating gives CASSQYLTESSGNTIYF. This chain connects TRBV4-3 to TRBJ1-3, with D unresolved. The CDR3 has 17 amino acids. Germline V gene sequence: CDR1 LGHNA, CDR2 YSLEER. The germline V and J ends were trimmed by 2 bases and 0 bases, with 14 bases remaining between them.

This clonotype was detected many times. The chain uses TRBV12-3 or TRBV12-4 and TRBJ1-1, with D unclear. This CDR3 is built from 10 residues. The V gene lost 3 bases and the J gene lost 10 bases, with 6 bases spanning the gap. This CDR3 is CASSLGGAFF. In DNA form, the CDR3 reads TGTGCCAGCAGTTTGGGTGGAGCTTTCTTT.

The gene calls are TRBV6-1 and TRBJ2-4, with 8 bases fitting TRBD2. CDR3 length: 15 residues. CDR1 is MNHNS and CDR2 is SASEGT in the germline V gene. J gave up 10 bases and V 6 bases, and 14 bases lay outside the gene matches. CDR3 nucleotide sequence: TGTGCCAGCAGCCAACCTAGCGGGCCCTTCGTAATTCAGTACTTC. This sequence encodes CASSQPSGPFVIQYF.

This clonotype has more than one count but fewer than ten. The V gene is TRBV20-1, the J gene TRBJ2-5, with TRBD2 matching over 7 bases. The CDR3 extends over 16 amino acids. Trimming at V came to 6 bases and at J to 4 bases, leaving 17 bases not matched to a gene. CDR1 and CDR2 from the germline V gene are DFQATT and SNEGSKA (reference sequence). The CDR3 region has the DNA TGCAGTGCCCACCCTTATGGGGGGAGGGCCTCAGAGACCCAGTACTTC. Its translation: CSAHPYGGRASETQYF.

This clonotype was found once. V usage is TRBV18 and J usage is TRBJ1-4, with 9 bases identical to TRBD1. This CDR3 has 16 amino acids. Germline CDR1 is KGHSH and CDR2 is LQKENI. V shed 3 bases, J shed 7 bases, and the junction held 9 bases outside the gene matches. The CDR3 bases are TGTGCCAGCTCACCTATATCCGGGACAGGGATTGAAAAACTGTTTTTT. It is translated as CASSPISGTGIEKLFF.

The chain is built from TRBV19 and TRBJ1-2, with a possible D match to TRBD1 (5 bases). V shed 3 bases and J shed 2 bases, with 10 bases lying between them. This CDR3 is 14 amino acids long. Germline CDR1 LNHDA, CDR2 SQIVND (reference sequence). The chain's CDR3 is CASSIQGVNYGYTF. CDR3 coding DNA: TGTGCCAGTAGTATCCAGGGCGTGAACTATGGCTACACCTTC.

This clonotype came up many times. V usage is TRBV3-1 and J usage is TRBJ1-2, with D unresolved. Trimming cost V 1 base and J 8 bases, with 8 bases left between them. Germline CDR1 LGHDT, CDR2 YNNKEL (reference sequence). The CDR3 covers 12 residues. As DNA, the CDR3 is TGTGCCAGCAGCCAAGCGGCCCGGGGCTACACCTTC. Protein: CASSQAARGYTF.

This clonotype was observed at least ten times. J is TRBJ2-1 and V is TRBV20-1; D remains ambiguous. Germline-derived CDR1 and CDR2 are DFQATT and SNEGSKA (reference sequence). This CDR3 is 15 amino acids long. Trimming stripped 0 bases from V and 7 bases from J, with 16 bases between. The CDR3 sequence: CSARDLGSVRNEQFF. CDR3 DNA: TGCAGTGCTAGAGATCTTGGCAGCGTAAGGAATGAGCAGTTCTTC.

This clonotype has a count of ten or more. CDR3 region: CASSLERGAADTQYF. The DNA of the CDR3 is TGTGCCAGCAGCTTAGAGCGGGGGGCCGCAGATACGCAGTATTTT. This sequence joins TRBV11-2 and TRBJ2-3; TRBD2 aligns across 8 bases. The CDR3 is 15 amino acids. Looked up from germline, CDR1 is SGHAT and CDR2 is FQNNGV. The trim removed 0 bases at V and 4 bases at J, leaving 3 bases unmatched.

This clonotype was observed at least ten times. V gene TRBV2 combines with J gene TRBJ1-5, with TRBD1 matching 7 bases. Germline CDR1 and CDR2: SNHLY and FYNNEI. Trimming at V came to 6 bases and at J to 2 bases, leaving 10 bases not matched to a gene. The CDR3 extends over 16 amino acids. In DNA form, the CDR3 reads TGTGCCAGCAGCCCCCCAGGGGGGACAGGCAATCAGCCCCAGCATTTT. This translates into CASSPPGGTGNQPQHF.

This clonotype was seen only a few times. This chain joins TRBV7-2 and TRBJ2-7; D is undetermined. V lost 5 bases and J 7 bases, leaving 12 bases between the germline ends. Germline lookup yields CDR1 SGHTA and CDR2 FQGNSA. This CDR3 comprises 12 residues. CDR3 coding DNA: TGTGCCAGCAGCCCCGGTCCGGTGGAGCAGTACTTC. It encodes CASSPGPVEQYF. Looking up the rest from reference TRBV7-2 and TRBJ2-7 gives the full variable domain: GAGVSQSPSNKVTEKGKDVELRCDPISGHTALYWYRQSLGQGLEFLIYFQGNSAPDKSGLPSDRFSAERTGGSVSTLTIQRTQQEDSAVYLCASSPGPVEQYFGPGTRLTVT.

CDR3 residues: CASSQGFERNEQFF. The CDR3 DNA is TGCGCCAGCAGCCAGGGATTCGAACGCAATGAGCAGTTCTTC. This sequence joins TRBV5-1 and TRBJ2-1, with a possible D match to TRBD1 (5 bases). Per the germline V gene, CDR1 is SGHRS and CDR2 is YFSETQ. Trimming took off 4 bases at V and 6 bases at J, with 14 bases between the two ends. This CDR3 has 14 amino acids.

This clonotype has ten or more counts. CDR3 loop: CASSFPGSGNTIYF. The CDR3 DNA sequence: TGTGCCAGCAGCTTCCCAGGGAGCGGAAACACCATATATTTT. This sequence joins TRBV7-9 and TRBJ1-3; tentatively, D is TRBD1 (5 bases). Trimming stripped 3 bases from V and 4 bases from J, with 10 bases between. Germline loops: CDR1 SEHNR, CDR2 FQNEAQ (reference sequence). This CDR3 comprises 14 residues.

This chain links TRBV5-1 with TRBJ2-5; unclear D gene. In germline, CDR1 is SGHRS, CDR2 YFSETQ. Between the trimmed V and J ends, which lost 0 bases and 5 bases, there was a span of 8 bases. The CDR3 consists of 13 residues. This CDR3 reads CASSLVHAETQYF. CDR3 in DNA: TGCGCCAGCAGCTTGGTTCACGCCGAGACCCAGTACTTC.

The chain employs TRBV6-5 and TRBJ2-5; 9 bases match TRBD2. Germline V lookup: CDR1 MNHEY, CDR2 SVGAGI. The CDR3 totals 16 residues. Losses at the gene ends were 4 bases for V and 2 bases for J; bases not matched to a gene: 8. The chain's CDR3 is CASSFLLAGPQETQYF. The DNA of the CDR3 is TGTGCCAGCAGTTTTCTACTAGCGGGCCCTCAAGAGACCCAGTACTTC.

This clonotype showed up many times. The rearrangement uses TRBV3-1 and TRBJ2-5, with D possibly TRBD1 on 6 matching bases. Germline V gene sequence: CDR1 LGHDT, CDR2 YNNKEL (reference sequence). V was pared by 4 bases and J by 2 bases, with 17 bases between. This CDR3 spans 16 amino acids. CDR3: CASSPRGQGPQETQYF. The CDR3, as DNA: TGTGCCAGCAGCCCCAGGGGTCAGGGTCCACAAGAGACCCAGTACTTC.